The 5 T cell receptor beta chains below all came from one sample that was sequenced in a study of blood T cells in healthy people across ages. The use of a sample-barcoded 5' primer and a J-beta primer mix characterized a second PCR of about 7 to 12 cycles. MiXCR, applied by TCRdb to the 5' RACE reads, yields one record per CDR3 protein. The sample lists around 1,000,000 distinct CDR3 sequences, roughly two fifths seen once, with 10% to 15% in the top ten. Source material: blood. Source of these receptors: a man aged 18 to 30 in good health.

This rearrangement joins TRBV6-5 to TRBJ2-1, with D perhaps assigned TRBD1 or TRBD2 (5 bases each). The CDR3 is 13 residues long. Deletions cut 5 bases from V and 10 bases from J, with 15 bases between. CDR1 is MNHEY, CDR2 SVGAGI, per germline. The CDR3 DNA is TGTGCCAGCAGTGATCGGGACGGCCGCGAGCAGTTCTTC. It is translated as CASSDRDGREQFF.

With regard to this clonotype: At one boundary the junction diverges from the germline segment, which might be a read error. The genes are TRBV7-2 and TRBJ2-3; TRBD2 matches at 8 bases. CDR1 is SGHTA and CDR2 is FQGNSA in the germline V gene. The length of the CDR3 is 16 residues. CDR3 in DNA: TGTGCCAGCAGCGTAGCGCTAGCGGGCGTCACAGATACGCAGTATTTT. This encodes CASSVALAGVTDTQYF.

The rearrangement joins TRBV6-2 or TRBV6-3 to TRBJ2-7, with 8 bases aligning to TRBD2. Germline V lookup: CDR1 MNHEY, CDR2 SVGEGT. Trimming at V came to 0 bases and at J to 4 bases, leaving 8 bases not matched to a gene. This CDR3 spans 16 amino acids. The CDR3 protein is CASSYSEREFTYEQYF. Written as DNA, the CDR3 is TGTGCCAGCAGTTACTCTGAGCGGGAGTTCACGTACGAGCAGTACTTC.

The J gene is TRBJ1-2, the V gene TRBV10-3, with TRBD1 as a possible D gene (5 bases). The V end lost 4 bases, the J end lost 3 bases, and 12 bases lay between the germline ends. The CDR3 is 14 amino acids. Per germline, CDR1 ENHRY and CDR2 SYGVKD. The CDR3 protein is CAISGVGGDYGYTF. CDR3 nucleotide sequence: TGTGCCATCAGTGGGGTTGGAGGGGACTATGGCTACACCTTC.

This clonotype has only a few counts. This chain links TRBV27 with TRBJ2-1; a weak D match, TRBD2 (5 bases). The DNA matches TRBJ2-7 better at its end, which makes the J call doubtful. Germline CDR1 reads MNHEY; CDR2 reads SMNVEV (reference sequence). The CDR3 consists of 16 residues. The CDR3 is CASSLNAASSYNEQYF. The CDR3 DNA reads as TGTGCCAGCAGTTTAAATGCGGCTAGCTCCTACAATGAGCAGTACTTC.